This T cell receptor beta chain was identified in a study of shared clonotypes between healthy human individuals. Study in general: CD4 naive and memory got three plates each, CD8 naive two, CD8 memory one.

Clones were read by immunoSEQ multiplex PCR, and TCRdb kept only the in-frame ones, dropping some. There are about 600,000 clones in the sample; around 97% occur only once, and roughly 0.05% lies in the top ten. This receptor was obtained from a woman aged 30 to 39 in good health. Sequenced material: naive CD4+ T cells sorted from blood. Subset noted: CD45RA+ positively selected.

The CDR3 DNA follows: TGTGCCAGCAGTCTAACCCCAGGCAGGAAGCAAGAGACCCAGTACTTC. This translates into CASSLTPGRKQETQYF. The chain joins TRBV28 to TRBJ2-5, with D unclear. This CDR3 region has 16 residues. The V end lost 5 bases, the J end lost 2 bases, and 18 bases lay between the germline ends. Germline V lookup: CDR1 MDHEN, CDR2 SYDVKM.